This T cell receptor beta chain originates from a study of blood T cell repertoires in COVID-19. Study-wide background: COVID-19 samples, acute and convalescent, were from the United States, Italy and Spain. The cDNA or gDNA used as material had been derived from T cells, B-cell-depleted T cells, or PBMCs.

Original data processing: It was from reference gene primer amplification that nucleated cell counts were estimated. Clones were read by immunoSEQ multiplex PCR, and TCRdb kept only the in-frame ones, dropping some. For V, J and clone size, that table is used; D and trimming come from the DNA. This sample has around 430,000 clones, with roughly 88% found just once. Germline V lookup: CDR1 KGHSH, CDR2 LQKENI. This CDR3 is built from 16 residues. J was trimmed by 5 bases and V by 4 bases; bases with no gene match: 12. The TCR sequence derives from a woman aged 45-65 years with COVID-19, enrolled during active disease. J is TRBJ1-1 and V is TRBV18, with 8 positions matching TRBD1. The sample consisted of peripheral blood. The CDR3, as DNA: TGTGCCAGCTCACGGACAGGGCGGCTTGATACGACTGAAGCTTTCTTT. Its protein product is CASSRTGRLDTTEAFF.